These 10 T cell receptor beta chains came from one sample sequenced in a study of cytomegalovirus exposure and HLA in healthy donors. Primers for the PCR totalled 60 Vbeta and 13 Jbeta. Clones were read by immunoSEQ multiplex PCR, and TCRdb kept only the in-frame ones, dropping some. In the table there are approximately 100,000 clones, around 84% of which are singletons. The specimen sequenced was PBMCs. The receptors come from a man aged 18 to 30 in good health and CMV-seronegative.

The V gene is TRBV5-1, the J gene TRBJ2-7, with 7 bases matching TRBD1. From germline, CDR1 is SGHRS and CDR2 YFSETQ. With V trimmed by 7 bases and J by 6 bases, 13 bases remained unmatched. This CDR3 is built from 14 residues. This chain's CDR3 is CASGMGTAYCEQYF. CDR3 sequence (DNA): TGCGCCAGCGGAATGGGGACAGCTTACTGCGAGCAGTACTTC.

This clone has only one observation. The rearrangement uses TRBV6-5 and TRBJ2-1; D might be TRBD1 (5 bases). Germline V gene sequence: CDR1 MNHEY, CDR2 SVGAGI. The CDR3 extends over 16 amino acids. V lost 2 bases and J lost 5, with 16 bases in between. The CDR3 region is CASSYLGTGTHNEQFF. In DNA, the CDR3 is TGTGCCAGCAGTTACCTAGGTACAGGTACCCACAATGAGCAGTTCTTC.

The CDR3 DNA reads TGCGCCAGCAGCTCGGACAGGTGGGACGAAAAACTGTTTTTT. Protein product: CASSSDRWDEKLFF. This chain links TRBV5-1 with TRBJ1-4, with 7 bases that match TRBD1. Germline values: CDR1 SGHRS, CDR2 YFSETQ. The V and J ends lost 3 bases and 8 bases, in that order; junction bases with no gene match: 7. The CDR3 has 14 amino acids.

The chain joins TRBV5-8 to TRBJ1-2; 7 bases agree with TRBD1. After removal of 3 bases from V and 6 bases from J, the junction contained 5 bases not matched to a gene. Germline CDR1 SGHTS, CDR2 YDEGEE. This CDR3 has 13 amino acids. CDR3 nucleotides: TGTGCCAGCAGCTCATACACAGGGGATGGCTACACCTTC. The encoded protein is CASSSYTGDGYTF.

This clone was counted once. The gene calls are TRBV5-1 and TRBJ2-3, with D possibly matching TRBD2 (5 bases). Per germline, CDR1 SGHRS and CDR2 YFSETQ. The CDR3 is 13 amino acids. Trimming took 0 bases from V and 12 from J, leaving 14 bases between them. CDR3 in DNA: TGCGCCAGCAGCTTGGAGTCTAGCCTAACCCAGTATTTT. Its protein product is CASSLESSLTQYF. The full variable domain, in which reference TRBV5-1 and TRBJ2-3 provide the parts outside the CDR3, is KAGVTQTPRYLIKTRGQQVTLSCSPISGHRSVSWYQQTPGQGLQFLFEYFSETQRNKGNFPGRFSGRQFSNSRSEMNVSTLELGDSALYLCASSLESSLTQYFGPGTRLTVL.

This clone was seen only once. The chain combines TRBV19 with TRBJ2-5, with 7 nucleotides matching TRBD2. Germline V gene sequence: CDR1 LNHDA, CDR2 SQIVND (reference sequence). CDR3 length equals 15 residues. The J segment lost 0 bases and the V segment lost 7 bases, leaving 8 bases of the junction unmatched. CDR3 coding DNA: TGTGCCAGTACTGCCTACGGGGGGAACCAAGAGACCCAGTACTTC. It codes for CASTAYGGNQETQYF. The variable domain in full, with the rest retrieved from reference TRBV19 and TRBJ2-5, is DGGITQSPKYLFRKEGQNVTLSCEQNLNHDAMYWYRQDPGQGLRLIYYSQIVNDFQKGDIAEGYSVSREKKESFPLTVTSAQKNPTAFYLCASTAYGGNQETQYFGPGTRLLVL.

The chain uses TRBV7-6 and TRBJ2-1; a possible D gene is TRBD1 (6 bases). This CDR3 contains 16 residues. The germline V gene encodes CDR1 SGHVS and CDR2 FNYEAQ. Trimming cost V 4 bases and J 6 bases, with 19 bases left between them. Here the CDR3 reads CASSSLGTTTGNEQFF. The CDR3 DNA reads TGTGCCAGCAGCTCCCTGGGGACAACCACGGGCAATGAGCAGTTCTTC. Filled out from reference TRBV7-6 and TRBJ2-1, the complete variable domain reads GAGVSQSPRYKVTKRGQDVALRCDPISGHVSLYWYRQALGQGPEFLTYFNYEAQQDKSGLPNDRFSAERPEGSISTLTIQRTEQRDSAMYRCASSSLGTTTGNEQFFGPGTRLTVL.

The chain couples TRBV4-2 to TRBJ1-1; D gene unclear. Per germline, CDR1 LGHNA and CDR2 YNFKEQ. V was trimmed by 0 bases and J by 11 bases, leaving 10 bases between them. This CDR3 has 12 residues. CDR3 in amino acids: CASSQDRWAAFF. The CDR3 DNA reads TGTGCCAGCAGCCAAGACAGGTGGGCGGCTTTCTTT.

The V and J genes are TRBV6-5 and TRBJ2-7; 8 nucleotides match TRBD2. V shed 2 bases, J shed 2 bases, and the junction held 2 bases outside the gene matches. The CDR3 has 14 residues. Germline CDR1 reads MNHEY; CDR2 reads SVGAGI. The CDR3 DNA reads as TGTGCCAGCAGTTACCGGGGGGGACCCTACGAGCAGTACTTC. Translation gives CASSYRGGPYEQYF.

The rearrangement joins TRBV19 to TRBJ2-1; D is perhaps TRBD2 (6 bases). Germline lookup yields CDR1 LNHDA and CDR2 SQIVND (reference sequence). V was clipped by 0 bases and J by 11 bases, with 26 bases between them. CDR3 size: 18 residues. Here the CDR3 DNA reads TGTGCCAGTAGTATAGATCCCCCGACTAGTATTCGAGTTAGAAAGCAGTTCTTC. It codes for CASSIDPPTSIRVRKQFF.